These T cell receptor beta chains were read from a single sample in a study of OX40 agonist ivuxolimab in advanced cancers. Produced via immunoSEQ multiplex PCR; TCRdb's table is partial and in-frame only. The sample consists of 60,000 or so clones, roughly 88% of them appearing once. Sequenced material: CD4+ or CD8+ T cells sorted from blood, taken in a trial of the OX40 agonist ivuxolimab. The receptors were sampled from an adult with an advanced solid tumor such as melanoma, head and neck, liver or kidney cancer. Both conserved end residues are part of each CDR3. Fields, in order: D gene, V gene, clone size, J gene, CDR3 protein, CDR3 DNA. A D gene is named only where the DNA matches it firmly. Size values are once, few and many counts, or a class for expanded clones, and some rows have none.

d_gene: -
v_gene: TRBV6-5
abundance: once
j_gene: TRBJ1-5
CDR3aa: CASSWRSNQPQHF
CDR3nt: TGTGCCAGCAGTTGGCGGTCCAATCAGCCCCAGCATTTT

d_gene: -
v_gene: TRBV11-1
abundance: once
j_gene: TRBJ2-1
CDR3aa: CASSLRGKYNEQFF
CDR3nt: TGTGCCAGCAGCTTGCGGGGAAAATACAATGAGCAGTTCTTC

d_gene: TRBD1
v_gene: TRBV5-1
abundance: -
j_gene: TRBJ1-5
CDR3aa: CASSEGAGGWNQPQHF
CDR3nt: TGCGCCAGCAGCGAAGGGGCAGGGGGATGGAATCAGCCCCAGCATTTT

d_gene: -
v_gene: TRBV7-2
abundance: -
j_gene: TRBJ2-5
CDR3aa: CASSLGQGQARSQETQYF
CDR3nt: TGTGCCAGCAGCTTAGGTCAGGGTCAAGCAAGATCACAAGAGACCCAGTACTTC

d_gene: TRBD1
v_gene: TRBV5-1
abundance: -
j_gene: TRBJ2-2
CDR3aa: CASRSGQANTGELFF
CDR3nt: TGCGCCAGCAGATCTGGACAGGCGAACACCGGGGAGCTGTTTTTT

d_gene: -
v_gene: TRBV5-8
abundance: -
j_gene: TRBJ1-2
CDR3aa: CASSPRSYGYTF
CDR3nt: TGTGCCAGCAGCCCAAGGTCCTATGGCTACACCTTC

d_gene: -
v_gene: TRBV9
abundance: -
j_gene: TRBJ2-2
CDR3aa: CASSDLPDTGELFF
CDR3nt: TGTGCCAGCAGCGACCTCCCCGACACCGGGGAGCTGTTTTTT

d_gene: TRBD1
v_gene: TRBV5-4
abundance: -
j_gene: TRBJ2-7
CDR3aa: CASSSGQGAYEQYF
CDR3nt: TGTGCCAGCAGCTCGGGACAGGGGGCCTACGAGCAGTACTTC

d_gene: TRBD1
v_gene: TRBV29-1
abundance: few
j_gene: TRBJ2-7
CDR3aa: CSVLQGALGEQYF
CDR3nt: TGCAGCGTTTTACAGGGGGCCCTAGGGGAGCAGTACTTC

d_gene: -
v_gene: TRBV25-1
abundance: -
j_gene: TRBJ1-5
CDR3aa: CASSEPQSNQPQHF
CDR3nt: TGTGCCAGCAGTGAACCCCAGTCTAATCAGCCCCAGCATTTT

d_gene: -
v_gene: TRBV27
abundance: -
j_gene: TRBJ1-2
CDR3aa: CASSSDLRGNYGYTF
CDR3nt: TGTGCCAGCAGTTCCGACCTCCGAGGCAACTATGGCTACACCTTC

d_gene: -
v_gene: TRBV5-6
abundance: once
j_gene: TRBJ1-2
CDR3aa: CASSLRVVGQPGYTF
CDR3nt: TGTGCCAGCAGCTTGAGGGTAGTAGGGCAGCCTGGCTACACCTTC

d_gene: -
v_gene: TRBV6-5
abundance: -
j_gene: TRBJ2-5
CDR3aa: CASSYVGGRETQYF
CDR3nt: TGTGCCAGCAGTTACGTCGGGGGCAGAGAGACCCAGTACTTC

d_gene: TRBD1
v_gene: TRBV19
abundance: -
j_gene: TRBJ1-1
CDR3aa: CASSNRQGWGTEAFF
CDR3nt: TGTGCCAGTAGTAACAGACAGGGTTGGGGCACTGAAGCTTTCTTT

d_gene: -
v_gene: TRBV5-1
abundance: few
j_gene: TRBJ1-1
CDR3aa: CASRYGGANTEAFF
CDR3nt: TGCGCCAGCAGGTACGGAGGTGCGAACACTGAAGCTTTCTTT

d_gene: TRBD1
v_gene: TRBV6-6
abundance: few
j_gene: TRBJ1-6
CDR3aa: CASEQGAGNSPLHF
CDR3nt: TGTGCCAGCGAACAGGGGGCGGGTAATTCACCCCTCCACTTT

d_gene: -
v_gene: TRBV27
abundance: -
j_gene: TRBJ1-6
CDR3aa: CASSLSNSPLHF
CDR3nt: TGTGCCAGCAGTTTAAGTAATTCACCCCTCCACTTT

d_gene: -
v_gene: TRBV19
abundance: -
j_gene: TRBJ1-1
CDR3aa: CASFRGGLMNTEAFF
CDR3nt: TGTGCCAGTTTCCGCGGGGGACTGATGAACACTGAAGCTTTCTTT

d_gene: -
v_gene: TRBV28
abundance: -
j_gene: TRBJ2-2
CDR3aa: CASSLFGGNTGELFF
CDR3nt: TGTGCCAGCAGTTTATTCGGGGGTAACACCGGGGAGCTGTTTTTT

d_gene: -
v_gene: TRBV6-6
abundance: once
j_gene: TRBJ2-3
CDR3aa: CASSSPGLRTDTQYF
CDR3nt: TGTGCCAGCAGTTCACCGGGACTCCGCACAGATACGCAGTATTTT

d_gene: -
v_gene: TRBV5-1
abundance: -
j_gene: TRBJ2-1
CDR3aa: CASSLDRALYNEQFF
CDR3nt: TGCGCCAGCAGCTTGGACAGGGCGCTCTACAATGAGCAGTTCTTC

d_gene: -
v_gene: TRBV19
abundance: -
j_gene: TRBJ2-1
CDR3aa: CASSSGVKQFF
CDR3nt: TGTGCCAGTAGTAGCGGGGTGAAGCAGTTCTTC

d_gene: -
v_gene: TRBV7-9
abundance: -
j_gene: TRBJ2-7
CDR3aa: CASSSTGQRDSYEQYF
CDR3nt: TGTGCCAGCAGCTCCACGGGACAGCGGGACTCCTACGAGCAGTACTTC

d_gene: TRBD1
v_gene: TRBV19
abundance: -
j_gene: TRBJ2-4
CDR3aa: CASSIPGTGGNVQYF
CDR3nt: TGTGCCAGTAGTATTCCCGGGACAGGGGGCAATGTTCAGTACTTC

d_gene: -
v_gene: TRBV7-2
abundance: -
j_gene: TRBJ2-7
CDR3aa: CASSPDLGEQYF
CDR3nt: TGTGCCAGCAGCCCTGACCTGGGCGAGCAGTACTTC

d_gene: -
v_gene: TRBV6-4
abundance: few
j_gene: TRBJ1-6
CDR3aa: CASSAQGNSPLHF
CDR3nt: TGTGCCAGCAGTGCACAGGGAAATTCACCCCTCCACTTT

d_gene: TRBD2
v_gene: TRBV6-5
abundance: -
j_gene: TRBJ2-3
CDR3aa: CASSYTSGGATDTQYF
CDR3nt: TGTGCCAGCAGTTATACTAGCGGGGGAGCCACAGATACGCAGTATTTT

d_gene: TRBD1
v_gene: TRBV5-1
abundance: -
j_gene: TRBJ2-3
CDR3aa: CASSRTGTDADTQYF
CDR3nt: TGCGCCAGCAGCCGTACCGGGACAGACGCAGATACGCAGTATTTT

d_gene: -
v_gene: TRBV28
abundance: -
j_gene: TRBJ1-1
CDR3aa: CASSPAGRTEAFF
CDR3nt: TGTGCCAGCAGTCCCGCAGGGAGGACTGAAGCTTTCTTT

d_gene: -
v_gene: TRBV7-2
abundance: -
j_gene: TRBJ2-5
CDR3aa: CASSSRQGRPQYF
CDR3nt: TGTGCCAGCAGCTCCCGTCAGGGGCGACCCCAGTACTTC

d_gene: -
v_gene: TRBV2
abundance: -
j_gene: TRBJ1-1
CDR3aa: CASSETRVAFF
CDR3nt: TGTGCCAGCAGTGAAACCCGGGTAGCTTTCTTT

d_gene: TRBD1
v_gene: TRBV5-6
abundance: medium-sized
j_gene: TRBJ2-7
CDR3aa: CASSWGQGATYEQYF
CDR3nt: TGTGCCAGCAGCTGGGGACAGGGGGCCACCTACGAGCAGTACTTC

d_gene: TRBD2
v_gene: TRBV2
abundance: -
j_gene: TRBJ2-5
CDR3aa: CASRLTSGGAETQYF
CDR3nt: TGTGCCAGCAGACTAACTAGCGGGGGGGCAGAGACCCAGTACTTC

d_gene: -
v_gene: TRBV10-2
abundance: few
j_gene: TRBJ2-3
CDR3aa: CASIRTGDTDTQYF
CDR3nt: TGCGCCAGCATTAGAACGGGGGACACAGATACGCAGTATTTT

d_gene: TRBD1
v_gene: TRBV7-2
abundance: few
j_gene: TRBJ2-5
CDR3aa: CASSLTPGQGVAGETQYF
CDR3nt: TGTGCCAGCAGCTTAACCCCGGGACAGGGGGTAGCGGGAGAGACCCAGTACTTC

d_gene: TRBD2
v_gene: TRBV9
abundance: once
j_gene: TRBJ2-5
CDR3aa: CASSVSPLADQETQYF
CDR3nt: TGTGCCAGCAGCGTCTCTCCGCTAGCGGACCAAGAGACCCAGTACTTC

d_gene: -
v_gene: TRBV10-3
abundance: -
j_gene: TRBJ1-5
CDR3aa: CATKTGDSNQPQHF
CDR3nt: TGTGCCACAAAGACAGGAGATAGCAATCAGCCCCAGCATTTT